These 2 T cell receptor beta chains came from one sample sequenced in a study. TCRdb ran MiXCR on the RT-PCR reads and lists one entry per CDR3 protein. The table lists around 700,000 distinct CDR3 sequences, 12% to 15% of them singletons, with 3% to 4.5% in the top ten. The specimen was memory CD4+ T cells from blood. These receptors came from a female donor in good health, serving as a healthy control.

V usage is TRBV14 and J usage is TRBJ1-1; D possibly corresponds to TRBD1 (6 bases). This CDR3 is built from 16 residues. Trimming removed 4 bases from V and 3 bases from J, with 18 bases in between. Germline V gene lookup returns CDR1 SGHDN and CDR2 FVKESK. The CDR3 loop reads CASSLGPGGLYTEAFF. The CDR3, as DNA: TGTGCCAGCAGCCTAGGTCCGGGGGGGCTGTACACTGAAGCTTTCTTT.

This clonotype turned up a few times. The chain couples TRBV4-2 to TRBJ1-2; D ambiguous. The CDR3 has 16 residues. Germline lookup yields CDR1 LGHNA and CDR2 YNFKEQ. V dropped 7 bases and J dropped 2 bases, with 20 bases sitting between them. DNA of the CDR3: TGTGCCAGCATGTTTCAAAGCTCCCGAGGGAACTATGGCTACACCTTC. It codes for CASMFQSSRGNYGYTF.